This T cell receptor beta chain was captured in a study of T cells in localized non-small cell lung cancer. Study findings and constraints: Multi-region tumor sequencing was not done, so intratumor heterogeneity could not be excluded. Uninvolved adjacent lung showed peak T cell clonality, exceeding tumor. Overall survival was longer when the density of T cells in the blood was higher. In adjacent lung, a median roughly 60 of the top 100 tumor clones were found.

The CDR3 spans 16 residues. The germline V gene has CDR1 SGHAT and CDR2 FQNNGV. With 1 base removed from V and 1 base from J, the gap between germline ends came to 14 bases. TCRdb's copy holds only in-frame clones and misses some; the assay was immunoSEQ multiplex PCR. Among about 15,000 clones listed, more than 70% were seen once. In the case of this clone: Its specificity is not known.

The material was peripheral blood mononuclear cells, obtained before any cancer treatment. The TCR was taken from a male donor aged 60 or over with stage II lung adenocarcinoma. The chain links TRBV11-2 to TRBJ2-7, with D perhaps TRBD1 or TRBD2 (5 bases each). In DNA form, the CDR3 reads TGTGCCAGCAGCTTAGGGTTTCAGGGACGTTCCTACGAGCAGTACTTC. It codes for CASSLGFQGRSYEQYF.